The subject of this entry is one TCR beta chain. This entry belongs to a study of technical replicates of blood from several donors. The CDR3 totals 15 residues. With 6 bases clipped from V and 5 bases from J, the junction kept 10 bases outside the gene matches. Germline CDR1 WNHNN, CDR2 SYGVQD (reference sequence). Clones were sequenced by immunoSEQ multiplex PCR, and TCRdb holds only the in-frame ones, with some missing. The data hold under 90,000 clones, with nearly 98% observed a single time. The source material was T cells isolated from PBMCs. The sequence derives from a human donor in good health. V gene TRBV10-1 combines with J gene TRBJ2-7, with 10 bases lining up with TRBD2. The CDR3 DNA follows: TGCGCCAGCAGCCCTTCTAGCGGGAGTTCCCACGAGCAGTACTTC. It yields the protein CASSPSSGSSHEQYF.